This is a list of T cell receptor beta chains from one sample in a study of blood T cell repertoires in COVID-19. The method was immunoSEQ multiplex PCR; TCRdb's version includes in-frame clones alone and lacks a portion of them. The sample shows approximately 60,000 clones, approximately 88% of them seen only once. The sample taken for sequencing was peripheral blood. The receptors derive from a man in his 70s with active COVID-19. Both conserved end residues are part of each CDR3. The D gene is left open where the match is weak. Part of the rows lack a size; the others show once, few, many or a class for expanded clones.

clone_size	j_call	d_call	v_call	cdr3_nt	cdr3_aa
-	TRBJ2-3	-	TRBV10-1	TGCGCCAGCAGTGTCCGATATGACTGGGTTGGGCAGTATTTT	CASSVRYDWVGQYF
-	TRBJ2-7	-	TRBV5-6	TGTGCCAGCAGCTTGGCTGGCATCTACGAGCAGTACTTC	CASSLAGIYEQYF
-	TRBJ2-6	TRBD1	TRBV7-8	TGTGCCAGCAGCTTACAACAGGGGTTTTCCTCTGGGGCCAACGTCCTGACTTTC	CASSLQQGFSSGANVLTF
-	TRBJ1-4	-	TRBV18	TGTGCCAGCTCACCCCTACAGGGTTCTAATGAAAAACTGTTTTTT	CASSPLQGSNEKLFF
-	TRBJ2-3	-	TRBV20-1	TGCAGTGTTATTCGCACAGATACGCAGTATTTT	CSVIRTDTQYF
-	TRBJ1-1	-	TRBV29-1	TGCAGCGTCGGAGACCTCTACACTGAAGCTTTCTTT	CSVGDLYTEAFF
-	TRBJ2-1	TRBD2	TRBV20-1	TGCAGTGCTGGTGGACTAGCGGGAGACTTTTCGGCGTACAATGAGCAGTTCTTC	CSAGGLAGDFSAYNEQFF
-	TRBJ2-5	TRBD1	TRBV11-2	TGTGCCAGCAGCCTCCGGACAGGGAGTCAGTACTTC	CASSLRTGSQYF
-	TRBJ1-4	-	TRBV15	TGTGCCACCAGCAGCAAGGGAGCTAATGAAAAACTGTTTTTT	CATSSKGANEKLFF
few	TRBJ2-7	TRBD1	TRBV18	TGTGCCAGCTCACCAGGACAGGTCTCCTACGAGCAGTACTTC	CASSPGQVSYEQYF
-	TRBJ2-2	-	TRBV5-1	TGCGCCAGCAGCTTGGTTCGGGGTGCCGGGGAGCTGTTTTTT	CASSLVRGAGELFF
-	TRBJ1-2	TRBD1	TRBV28	TGTGCCAGCAGGGTTGGACAGGGGGGTGGCTACACCTTC	CASRVGQGGGYTF
-	TRBJ2-1	TRBD2	TRBV13	TGTGCCAGCAGCGGGACTAGCGGGAGAAATGAGCAGTTCTTC	CASSGTSGRNEQFF
-	TRBJ2-6	-	TRBV11-2	TGTGCCAGCAGCTCTTATTCGGGAACTGGGGCCAACGTCCTGACTTTC	CASSSYSGTGANVLTF
-	TRBJ1-5	-	TRBV4-3	TGCGCCAGCAGCCGGCGGTGGAGCAATCAGCCCCAGCATTTT	CASSRRWSNQPQHF
-	TRBJ2-5	TRBD2	TRBV29-1	TGCAGCGTTGAAGATCCTATTTTAGCGGGAGGGAGGCAAGAGACCCAGTACTTC	CSVEDPILAGGRQETQYF
-	TRBJ2-3	-	TRBV7-3	TGTGCCAGCAGCTTAACATACAGGGTCGGAGATACGCAGTATTTT	CASSLTYRVGDTQYF
few	TRBJ2-1	-	TRBV6-2/TRBV6-3	TGTGCCAGCAGTCCCCTTTACAATGAGCAGTTCTTC	CASSPLYNEQFF
-	TRBJ2-7	-	TRBV19	TGTGCCAGTAGTATCCGAGGGAGGTCCTACGAGCAGTACTTC	CASSIRGRSYEQYF
-	TRBJ1-3	TRBD1	TRBV5-5	TGTGCCAGCAGCGGGGGACAGGGGTCTGGAAACACCATATATTTT	CASSGGQGSGNTIYF
-	TRBJ2-3	TRBD2	TRBV15	TGTGCCACCAGCACCTTAGCGGGGGGCACAGATACGCAGTATTTT	CATSTLAGGTDTQYF
-	TRBJ2-3	TRBD1	TRBV5-1	TGCGCCAGCAGCGCGGGACAGGCCACAGATACGCAGTATTTT	CASSAGQATDTQYF
-	TRBJ2-1	TRBD2	TRBV6-5	TGTGCCGCGGGGCGGGAGAATAGCAATGAGCAGTTCTTC	CAAGRENSNEQFF
-	TRBJ2-5	-	TRBV15	TGTGCCACCAGCGAACGGGACAATCAATTGGAGACCCAGTACTTC	CATSERDNQLETQYF
-	TRBJ2-1	-	TRBV7-9	TGTGCCAGCAGCCCCTTAGGGACACGGCTAAGCTCCTACAATGAGCAGTTCTTC	CASSPLGTRLSSYNEQFF
-	TRBJ1-1	-	TRBV7-2	TGTGCCAGCGGGGCTCAGTTGAACACTGAAGCTTTCTTT	CASGAQLNTEAFF
-	TRBJ2-5	TRBD2	TRBV7-2	TGTGCCAGCAGCATAACTAGCGGGAGGGCGTATGAGACCCAGTACTTC	CASSITSGRAYETQYF
few	TRBJ1-2	-	TRBV4-1	TGCGCCAGCAGCCTTCCGACAGCCAACTATGGCTACACCTTC	CASSLPTANYGYTF